Listed below are T cell receptor beta chains from one sample, sequenced in a study of T cell clones after liver transplantation. Repertoires were generated with immunoSEQ multiplex PCR, while TCRdb's copy carries only in-frame clones and drops some. This table holds about 60,000 clones, about two thirds found once. Source: CD4+ T cells from blood, taken before liver transplant. The receptors originated from a human donor who received a liver transplant. Both conserved end residues are part of each CDR3. The order of the fields is clone size, V gene, J gene, D gene, CDR3 DNA, CDR3 protein. The D gene is left open where the match is weak. Clone size is given for some rows only: seen once, a few or many times, or a class if the clone is expanded.

>NA|TRBV2|TRBJ2-5|TRBD1
TGTGCCAGCAGTAGACAGGGGCCGGGGGAGACCCAGTACTTC
CASSRQGPGETQYF
>NA|TRBV5-6|TRBJ1-2|NA
TGTGCCAGCAGCCCTACAGGTTTAGCTAACTATGGCTACACCTTC
CASSPTGLANYGYTF
>few|TRBV28|TRBJ1-2|TRBD1
TGTGCCAGCAGTCGGGGACAGGCGGTTCGTGGCTACACCTTC
CASSRGQAVRGYTF
>few|TRBV5-4|TRBJ2-2|NA
TGTGCCAGCAGCCCTACGGTGGACACCGGGGAGCTGTTTTTT
CASSPTVDTGELFF
>NA|TRBV6-1|TRBJ2-4|NA
TGTGCCAGCAGTGTAGGGGGTTCCAAAAACATTCAGTACTTC
CASSVGGSKNIQYF
>NA|TRBV7-3|TRBJ2-3|TRBD2
TGTGCCAGCAGCCGGACTAGTCTGGGCACAGATACGCAGTATTTT
CASSRTSLGTDTQYF
>NA|TRBV5-6|TRBJ2-5|NA
TGTGCCAGCGCTTCCCGGGACTCAATGGGAGAGACCCAGTACTTC
CASASRDSMGETQYF
>NA|TRBV7-9|TRBJ2-7|NA
TGTGCCAGCAGCCGATTTGGGGACAACCTAGGGGACGAGCAGTACTTC
CASSRFGDNLGDEQYF
>NA|TRBV19|TRBJ2-7|TRBD1
TGTGCCAGTAGTACAGCCGGGACAGGGGGTGACGAGCAGTACTTC
CASSTAGTGGDEQYF
>once|TRBV6-6|TRBJ2-4|NA
TGTGCCAGCAGTTATGACAGGTTGGGACAAGGAAACATTCAGTACTTC
CASSYDRLGQGNIQYF
>few|TRBV30|TRBJ1-1|NA
TGTGCCTGGAGTGTAGCAAGGGGCCTGGCTTTCTTT
CAWSVARGLAFF
>once|TRBV28|TRBJ2-2|TRBD2
TGTGCCAGCAGGGAAGCGGGGAGGACCGGGGAGCTGTTTTTT
CASREAGRTGELFF
>NA|TRBV19|TRBJ2-7|NA
TGTGCCAGTAGCCAAGGTAACTACTACGAGCAGTACTTC
CASSQGNYYEQYF
>NA|TRBV29-1|TRBJ1-4|TRBD1
TGCAGCGTTGGGGGGACAGTTGGTGAAAAACTGTTTTTT
CSVGGTVGEKLFF
>NA|TRBV11-2|TRBJ2-7|TRBD2
TGTGCCAGCAGCTCCATTCAAAGAGCGGGGGGGTCCTACGAGCAGTACTTC
CASSSIQRAGGSYEQYF
>NA|TRBV4-2|TRBJ2-3|NA
TGTGCCAGCAGGCCACGGGGGGCAGGCACAGATACGCAGTATTTT
CASRPRGAGTDTQYF
>NA|TRBV27|TRBJ2-7|TRBD1
TGTGCCAGCAGTGCCTACAGGGGACCCTCCTACGAGCAGTACTTC
CASSAYRGPSYEQYF
>NA|TRBV18|TRBJ1-3|TRBD1
TGTGCCAGCTCATCCCGACAGGGGGCATCGTCTGGAAACACCATATATTTT
CASSSRQGASSGNTIYF
>NA|TRBV27|TRBJ2-1|TRBD2
TGTGCCAGCAGTCCCCGGACTAGTAATAATGAGCAGTTCTTC
CASSPRTSNNEQFF
>NA|TRBV7-2|TRBJ2-3|NA
TGTGCCAGCAGCACCCGGGGAGATACTTATCGAGCAGATACGCAGTATTTT
CASSTRGDTYRADTQYF
>NA|TRBV27|TRBJ2-7|TRBD1
TGTGCCAGCAGTTTACACAGGACAGGGATAGTCTACGAGCAGTACTTC
CASSLHRTGIVYEQYF
>NA|TRBV6-1|TRBJ1-2|NA
TGTGCCAGTGGAGAAACGTCTGGCGGCTACACCTTC
CASGETSGGYTF
>large|TRBV21-1|TRBJ1-5|NA
TGTGCCAGCAGCAAAGAATATCCAGGGGTACACAATCAGCCCCAGCATTTT
CASSKEYPGVHNQPQHF
>few|TRBV18|TRBJ1-6|TRBD1
TGTGCCAGCTCACCATTCTCCCCGGGACAGAGTAATTCACCCCTCCACTTT
CASSPFSPGQSNSPLHF
>NA|TRBV29-1|TRBJ2-1|TRBD2
TGCAGCGTTGAGGGACTAGCGGTCTGGGATGAGCAGTTCTTC
CSVEGLAVWDEQFF
>once|TRBV30|TRBJ1-2|TRBD1
TGTGCCTGGAGTGTAGGGGACAGGTTGGGAGGCTACACCTTC
CAWSVGDRLGGYTF
>NA|TRBV6-5|TRBJ2-1|NA
TGTGCCAGCAGTTTTAGCGTCGCGAGCAATGAGCAGTTCTTC
CASSFSVASNEQFF
>NA|TRBV28|TRBJ1-2|TRBD1
TGTGCCAGCAGCAGCGGACAGGGGGTCGGTGGCTACACCTTC
CASSSGQGVGGYTF
>NA|TRBV6-4|TRBJ2-3|NA
TGTGCCAGCAGTGACTCGGGACTCCCCACAGATACGCAGTATTTT
CASSDSGLPTDTQYF
>NA|TRBV7-2|TRBJ2-7|TRBD2
TGTGCCAGCAGCTTTGATTCTAGCGGGGCCTCCTACGAGCAGTACTTC
CASSFDSSGASYEQYF
>NA|TRBV7-9|TRBJ2-2|NA
TGTGCCAGCCAAACCGGACAGAACACCGGGGAGCTGTTTTTT
CASQTGQNTGELFF
>NA|TRBV30|TRBJ2-5|TRBD1
TGTGCCTGGAGTGTAAATGGACAGGCGCTCACGGAGACCCAGTACTTC
CAWSVNGQALTETQYF
>NA|TRBV19|TRBJ1-2|TRBD1
TGTGCCAGTAGTCTTAGGACAGGCACTAACTATGGCTACACCTTC
CASSLRTGTNYGYTF
>once|TRBV7-2|TRBJ2-5|TRBD2
TGTGCCAGCAGCTTAGGGCTAGCGGGGGTCGAGACCCAGTACTTC
CASSLGLAGVETQYF